The rows below give T cell receptor beta chains drawn from one sample of a study of CD8 T cells in Susac syndrome. Using its own MiXCR run on the immunoSEQ multiplex PCR reads, TCRdb lists one record per CDR3 protein. The sample contains over 150,000 distinct CDR3 sequences, roughly 95% of which appear only once. The specimen sequenced was CD4+ T cells from PBMCs. The receptors originated from a human donor with Susac syndrome. CDR3s include the opening cysteine and the closing phenylalanine or tryptophan. A D gene is named only where the DNA matches it firmly. Size is stated for part of the rows, as once, few or many counts, or as a class when the clone is expanded.

>TRBJ2-7|NA|TRBV12-3/TRBV12-4|NA
CASRRGQNIYEQYF
TGTGCCAGCAGACGAGGACAAAATATCTACGAGCAGTACTTC
>TRBJ1-5|TRBD1|TRBV6-2/TRBV6-3|NA
CASSETGGGQQPQHF
TGTGCCAGCAGCGAAACAGGGGGCGGCCAGCAGCCCCAGCATTTT
>TRBJ1-3|NA|TRBV4-1|NA
CASSQESIAGNTIYF
TGCGCCAGCAGCCAAGAGTCAATAGCTGGAAACACCATATATTTT
>TRBJ2-5|NA|TRBV6-2/TRBV6-3|NA
CASSYSKYRAERETQYF
TGTGCCAGCAGTTACTCGAAGTATCGGGCAGAGAGAGAGACCCAGTACTTC
>TRBJ2-7|TRBD1|TRBV20-1|NA
CSAFEPGQGYEQYF
TGCAGTGCTTTCGAACCGGGACAGGGTTACGAGCAGTACTTC
>TRBJ2-2|NA|TRBV10-3|NA
CAIPRGAQEYHSGELFF
TGTGCCATCCCAAGGGGAGCGCAGGAATATCACAGCGGGGAGCTGTTTTTT
>TRBJ2-4|NA|TRBV12-3/TRBV12-4|NA
CASSLLHRNIQYF
TGTGCCAGCAGTTTATTACACAGGAACATTCAGTACTTC
>TRBJ2-1|NA|TRBV7-2|once
CASSRVVEGSEQFF
TGTGCCAGCAGCCGAGTTGTTGAGGGTAGTGAGCAGTTCTTC
>TRBJ2-5|TRBD2|TRBV4-3|NA
CASSRGGTSGTETQYF
TGCGCCAGCAGCCGAGGGGGGACTAGCGGGACGGAGACCCAGTACTTC
>TRBJ1-1|TRBD1|TRBV29-1|NA
CSVGGQMNTEAFF
TGCAGCGTTGGGGGACAGATGAACACTGAAGCTTTCTTT
>TRBJ2-5|NA|TRBV5-1|NA
CASSFGQSQRTQYF
TGCGCCAGCAGCTTCGGACAGTCTCAGAGAACCCAGTACTTC